This T cell receptor (beta chain) was captured by sequencing in a study of technical replicates of blood from a few donors. Profiling relied on immunoSEQ multiplex PCR, and the TCRdb table lists in-frame clones only, not all of them. The sample has tens of thousands of clones, 80% to 95% seen once. V shed 5 bases, J shed 3 bases, and the junction held 14 bases outside the gene matches. The CDR3 covers 18 residues. CDR1 is SGHAT and CDR2 is FQDESV in the germline V gene (reference sequence). The sample consisted of T cells isolated from PBMCs. This TCR derives from a human donor in good health. The gene calls are TRBV11-1 and TRBJ2-7; TRBD2 matches 12 bases. The CDR3 here is CASSARTSGTAGVYEQYF. CDR3 nucleotide sequence: TGTGCCAGCAGCGCGCGGACTAGCGGGACGGCAGGGGTCTACGAGCAGTACTTC.